Sequencing of this TCR beta chain was carried out in a study of CD8 T cells in Susac syndrome. The V gene's germline CDR1 is MGHRA and CDR2 YSYEKL. The CDR3 length is 16 residues. V lost 3 bases, J lost 4 bases, and 16 bases lay in between. Reverse transcription of roughly 0.5 to 1 ug RNA used random hexamers. TCRdb independently ran MiXCR on the immunoSEQ multiplex PCR reads; one entry per CDR3 protein. The sample includes approximately 110,000 distinct CDR3 sequences, approximately 93% of them seen just once. The sequenced sample was CD8+ T cells from PBMCs. This chain joins TRBV4-1 and TRBJ1-3, with D unclear. The receptor was isolated from a human donor with multiple sclerosis. The CDR3 nucleotides are TGCGCCAGCAGCCACCCCGCGATAGGAGAGGGAAACACCATATATTTT. Its translation is CASSHPAIGEGNTIYF.